One sample yielded the 22 T cell receptor beta chains listed below, sequenced in a study of cytomegalovirus exposure and HLA in healthy donors (TCRdb year 2017). The library was prepared using the immunoSEQ multiplex PCR assay. For the multiplex PCR, a mixture combining 60 forward primers for TCR Vbeta segments and 13 reverse primers for TCR Jbeta segments was used. TCRdb retrieved this table from immuneACCESS and kept in-frame rearrangements only. Not all clones are present; in checked studies, unresolved V genes account for under half, and no reason is known for the remainder. The sample includes 150,000 to 200,000 clones, with about 80% observed a single time. The ten most abundant clones make up 11% to 15% of the sample. Sample: PBMCs. Receptor source: a man aged 50-60 years in good health and CMV-seropositive.

This clone was found a few times. The J gene is TRBJ2-1, the V gene TRBV13; tentative D call: TRBD2 (5 bases). Germline lookup yields CDR1 PRHDT and CDR2 FYEKMQ (reference sequence). CDR3 length: 13 residues. V lost 1 base, J lost 6 bases, and 7 bases lay in between. CDR3 in amino acids: CASSLETTNEQFF. CDR3 coding DNA: TGTGCCAGCAGCTTAGAGACTACCAATGAGCAGTTCTTC.

This clone was seen a few times. This chain connects TRBV29-1 to TRBJ2-5; D possibly corresponds to TRBD2 (5 bases). TRBJ2-7 matches the DNA end more closely, so the J call is doubtful. Germline V gene data show CDR1 as SQVTM and CDR2 as ANQGSEA. This CDR3 contains 13 residues. The chain's CDR3 is CSVAPGRDYEQYF. CDR3 DNA sequence: TGCAGCGTTGCACCGGGGAGAGACTACGAGCAGTACTTC.

Regarding this clone: At one end, the junction sequence differs from germline, possibly due to a read error. The chain recombines TRBV20-1 with TRBJ1-6, with D possibly being TRBD1 (6 bases). The CDR3 has 10 residues. CDR1 and CDR2 (germline): DFQATT, SNEGSKA (reference sequence). The CDR3 reads CSAITGTLTF. In DNA, the CDR3 is TGCAGTGCTATTACCGGGACACTAACCTTT.

The chain has TRBV5-1 and TRBJ1-2, with D possibly being TRBD1 (6 bases). The germline V gene encodes CDR1 SGHRS and CDR2 YFSETQ. V lost 5 bases, J lost 8 bases, and 16 bases lay in between. This CDR3 comprises 13 residues. This CDR3 is CASSKTGEDGYTF. In DNA form, the CDR3 reads TGCGCCAGCAGTAAGACAGGCGAGGACGGCTACACCTTC.

The gene calls are TRBV5-1 and TRBJ2-4; 9 bases match TRBD1. Germline-derived CDR1 and CDR2 are SGHRS and YFSETQ. The CDR3 is 20 amino acids. Trimming cost V 0 bases and J 0 bases; bases outside gene matches: 13. This CDR3 is CASSLGVAGTGFSAKNIQYF. In DNA form, the CDR3 reads TGCGCCAGCAGCTTGGGGGTAGCCGGGACAGGGTTTTCAGCCAAAAACATTCAGTACTTC.

This chain links TRBV6-1 with TRBJ2-5; D possibly corresponds to TRBD2 (6 bases). Germline V CDR1 and CDR2: MNHNS, SASEGT. V was pared by 6 bases and J by 4 bases, with 15 bases between. This CDR3 spans 14 amino acids. CDR3 residues: CASSQGPGRETQYF. In nucleotides, the CDR3 is TGTGCCAGCAGCCAGGGTCCCGGGAGAGAGACCCAGTACTTC.

The genes are TRBV18 and TRBJ1-2; 8 positions match TRBD1. V trimming: 3 bases; J trimming: 6 bases; junction bases outside the gene matches: 6. The CDR3 runs 14 residues. CDR1 KGHSH and CDR2 LQKENI come from the germline V gene. CDR3 region: CASSPAGGRDGYTF. In nucleotides, the CDR3 is TGTGCCAGCTCACCGGCAGGGGGCAGGGATGGCTACACCTTC.

The chain combines TRBV7-7 with TRBJ2-7, with 10 bases aligning to TRBD1. The CDR3 runs 14 residues. V was pared by 6 bases and J by 2 bases, with 4 bases of the junction left unmatched. Germline V lookup: CDR1 SSHAT, CDR2 FNYEAQ (reference sequence). This CDR3 reads CASSQGQGAYEQYF. CDR3 DNA sequence: TGTGCCAGCAGTCAAGGACAGGGGGCCTACGAGCAGTACTTC.

The rearrangement links TRBV9 to TRBJ1-4, with 9 bases fitting TRBD1. CDR1 is SGDLS, CDR2 YYNGEE, per germline. Trimming at V came to 3 bases and at J to 3 bases, leaving 18 bases not matched to a gene. This CDR3 is built from 20 residues. CDR3 sequence (DNA): TGTGCCAGCAGCGGCTCAAGGTTCCCAGGACAGGGGAGGGCTAATGAAAAACTGTTTTTT. Translating gives CASSGSRFPGQGRANEKLFF.

The rearrangement uses TRBV11-1 and TRBJ2-7; TRBD1 matches at 7 bases. This CDR3 contains 14 residues. V gave up 5 bases and J gave up 1 base; unmatched junction bases: 5. Germline-derived CDR1 and CDR2 are SGHAT and FQDESV (reference sequence). CDR3 coding DNA: TGTGCCAGCAGCCGCGACAGGGCGTCCTACGAGCAGTACTTC. Amino acids: CASSRDRASYEQYF.

This clone was recorded only once. The chain combines TRBV4-2 with TRBJ1-6, with 8 bases identical to TRBD1. Germline CDR1 and CDR2: LGHNA and YNFKEQ. V was pared by 4 bases and J by 7 bases, with 9 bases of the junction left unmatched. CDR3 size: 16 residues. The CDR3 coding sequence is TGTGCCAGCAGCCCAGGACAGGGCGGACGGAATTCACCCCTCCACTTT. Its translation is CASSPGQGGRNSPLHF.

This clone appeared a few times. The genes are TRBV5-6 and TRBJ1-1; 8 bases are a match to TRBD1. The CDR3 sequence is 15 residues long. The V segment lost 3 bases and the J segment 4 bases; nucleotides outside the gene matches: 8. Germline V gene data show CDR1 as SGHDT and CDR2 as YYEEEE. The CDR3 loop is CASSSNRGRSTEAFF. CDR3 bases: TGTGCCAGCAGCTCAAACAGGGGGAGGAGCACTGAAGCTTTCTTT.

The chain is built from TRBV21-1 and TRBJ2-3; the D call in the table, TRBD2, was not verified against the DNA. TRBV21-1 is given as a pseudogene. The CDR3 consists of 21 residues. DNA of the CDR3: TGTGCCAGCAGCAAAGCGAATCTTAGACCCGGGACTAGCGGTAGCACAGATACGCAGTATTTT. This encodes CASSKANLRPGTSGSTDTQYF.

The chain has TRBV5-4 and TRBJ1-6; TRBD1 agrees at 8 bases. The trim removed 4 bases at V and 10 bases at J, leaving 10 bases unmatched. The CDR3 has 15 residues. Germline CDR1 and CDR2: SGHNT and YYREEE (reference sequence). CDR3 DNA: TGTGCCAGCAGCCCTATGGACAGGGACGGCTCACCCCTCCACTTT. It specifies CASSPMDRDGSPLHF.

The chain uses TRBV5-1 and TRBJ1-2, with TRBD1 identical over 8 bases. The CDR3 runs to 15 residues. The germline gives CDR1 SGHRS, CDR2 YFSETQ. After removal of 1 base from V and 6 bases from J, the junction contained 8 bases not matched to a gene. CDR3 amino acids: CASSLNSGGSDGYTF. CDR3 in DNA: TGCGCCAGCAGCTTGAATTCAGGGGGCTCCGATGGCTACACCTTC. The whole variable domain, filled in from reference TRBV5-1 and TRBJ1-2, reads KAGVTQTPRYLIKTRGQQVTLSCSPISGHRSVSWYQQTPGQGLQFLFEYFSETQRNKGNFPGRFSGRQFSNSRSEMNVSTLELGDSALYLCASSLNSGGSDGYTFGSGTRLTVV.

The rearrangement uses TRBV7-2 and TRBJ2-5; D not certain. The DNA end lines up better with TRBJ2-7; the J call may be wrong. Germline V gene sequence: CDR1 SGHTA, CDR2 FQGNSA. The CDR3 is 12 residues long. The CDR3 DNA sequence: TGTGCCAGCAGCAATTATCCCTACGAGCAGTACTTC. Amino acids: CASSNYPYEQYF.

This chain uses TRBV25-1 with TRBJ2-2, with a weak D call TRBD2 (6 bases). The CDR3 is made up of 14 amino acids. Trimming pared 6 bases from V and 6 bases from J, leaving 14 bases between. Germline V gene data show CDR1 as MGHDK and CDR2 as SYGVNS. The CDR3 region is CASRAWGVAGELFF. In nucleotides, the CDR3 is TGTGCCAGCAGGGCGTGGGGGGTGGCCGGGGAGCTGTTTTTT.

The chain joins TRBV4-2 to TRBJ1-2, with D tentatively TRBD1 (5 bases). V lost 0 bases, J lost 0 bases, and 8 bases lay in between. Germline CDR1 reads LGHNA; CDR2 reads YNFKEQ. The length of the CDR3 is 15 residues. The CDR3 protein is CASSQEETANYGYTF. In DNA form, the CDR3 reads TGTGCCAGCAGCCAAGAGGAGACAGCTAACTATGGCTACACCTTC.

V is TRBV29-1 and J is TRBJ1-2; D is uncertain. Germline V gives CDR1 SQVTM, CDR2 ANQGSEA. This CDR3 comprises 15 residues. The germline V and J ends were trimmed by 2 bases and 5 bases, with 18 bases remaining between them. In DNA, the CDR3 is TGCAGCGTTGAATTCTTCAGGTTGGGTGGGTATGGCTACACCTTC. Encoded protein: CSVEFFRLGGYGYTF.

J is TRBJ1-2 and V is TRBV6-6; D is possibly TRBD1 (5 bases). The CDR3 consists of 14 residues. V lost 5 bases to trimming and J lost 4 bases, with 14 bases between them. The germline gives CDR1 MNHNY, CDR2 SVGAGI (reference sequence). CDR3 in amino acids: CASSLRGIGYGYTF. DNA of the CDR3: TGTGCCAGCAGTCTACGGGGGATCGGCTATGGCTACACCTTC.

The table lists this clone with a count of one. The chain carries TRBV14 and TRBJ2-1, with D perhaps matching TRBD2 (6 bases). Trimming cost V 1 base and J 6 bases, with 16 bases left between them. From germline, CDR1 is SGHDN and CDR2 FVKESK. The CDR3 sequence is 16 residues long. The CDR3 sequence: CASSQGWGDPSNEQFF. The CDR3 region has the DNA TGTGCCAGCAGCCAAGGATGGGGGGATCCATCCAATGAGCAGTTCTTC. The complete variable domain, with remaining parts taken from reference TRBV14 and TRBJ2-1, reads EAGVTQFPSHSVIEKGQTVTLRCDPISGHDNLYWYRRVMGKEIKFLLHFVKESKQDESGMPNNRFLAERTGGTYSTLKVQPAELEDSGVYFCASSQGWGDPSNEQFFGPGTRLTVL.

The chain has TRBV5-5 and TRBJ2-5; 9 positions agree with TRBD1. The CDR3 is 14 residues long. The ends lost 5 bases at V and 5 bases at J; junction bases unmatched: 7. The germline V gene encodes CDR1 SGHKS and CDR2 YYEKEE (reference sequence). CDR3 region: CASSPGQGSETQYF. The DNA of the CDR3 is TGTGCCAGCAGTCCGGGACAGGGAAGTGAGACCCAGTACTTC.